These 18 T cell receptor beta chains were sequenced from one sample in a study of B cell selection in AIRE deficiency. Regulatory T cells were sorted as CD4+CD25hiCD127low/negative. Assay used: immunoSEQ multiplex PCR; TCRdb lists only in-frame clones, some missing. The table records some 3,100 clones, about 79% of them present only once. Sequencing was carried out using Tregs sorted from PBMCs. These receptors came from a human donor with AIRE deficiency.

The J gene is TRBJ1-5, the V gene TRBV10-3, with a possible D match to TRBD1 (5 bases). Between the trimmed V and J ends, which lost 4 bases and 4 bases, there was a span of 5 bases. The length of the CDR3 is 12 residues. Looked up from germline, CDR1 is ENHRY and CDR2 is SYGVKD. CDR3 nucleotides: TGTGCCATCAGTGGGGGGAATCAGCCCCAGCATTTT. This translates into CAISGGNQPQHF.

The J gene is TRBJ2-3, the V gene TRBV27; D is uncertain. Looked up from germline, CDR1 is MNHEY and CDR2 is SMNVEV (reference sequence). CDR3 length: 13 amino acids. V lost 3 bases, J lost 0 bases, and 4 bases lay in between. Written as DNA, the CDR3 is TGTGCCAGCAGTTTGACGAGCACAGATACGCAGTATTTT. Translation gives CASSLTSTDTQYF.

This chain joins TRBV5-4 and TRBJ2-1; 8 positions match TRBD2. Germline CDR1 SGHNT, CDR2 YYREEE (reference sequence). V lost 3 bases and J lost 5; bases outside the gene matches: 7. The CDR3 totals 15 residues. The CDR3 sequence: CASSSGLEKDNEQFF. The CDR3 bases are TGTGCCAGCAGCTCGGGACTAGAGAAGGACAATGAGCAGTTCTTC.

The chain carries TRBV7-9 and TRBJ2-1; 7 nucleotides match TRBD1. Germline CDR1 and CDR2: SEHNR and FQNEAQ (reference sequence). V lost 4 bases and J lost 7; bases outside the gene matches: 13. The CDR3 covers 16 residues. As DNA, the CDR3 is TGTGCCAGCAGCTCGAGGCTACCGGGACAGCGAAATGAGCAGTTCTTC. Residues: CASSSRLPGQRNEQFF.

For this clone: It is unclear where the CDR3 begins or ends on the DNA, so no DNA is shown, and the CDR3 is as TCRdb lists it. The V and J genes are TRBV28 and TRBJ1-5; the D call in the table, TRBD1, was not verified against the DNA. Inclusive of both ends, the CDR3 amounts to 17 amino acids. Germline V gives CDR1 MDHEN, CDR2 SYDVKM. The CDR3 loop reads CASSSVLGQGVFQPQHF.

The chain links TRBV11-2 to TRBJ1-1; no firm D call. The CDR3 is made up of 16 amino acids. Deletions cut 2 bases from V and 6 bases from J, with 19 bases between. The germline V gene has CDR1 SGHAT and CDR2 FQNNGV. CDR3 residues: CASSLRVPRRGSEAFF. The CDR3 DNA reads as TGTGCCAGCAGCTTAAGGGTCCCTCGCAGAGGCTCTGAAGCTTTCTTT.

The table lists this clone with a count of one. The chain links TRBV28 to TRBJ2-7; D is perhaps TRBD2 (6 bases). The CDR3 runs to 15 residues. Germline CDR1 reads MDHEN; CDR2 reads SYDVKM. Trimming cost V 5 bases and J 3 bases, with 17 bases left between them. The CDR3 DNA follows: TGTGCCAGCAGTGATGGAGGGTCTAGAGACTACGAGCAGTACTTC. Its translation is CASSDGGSRDYEQYF.

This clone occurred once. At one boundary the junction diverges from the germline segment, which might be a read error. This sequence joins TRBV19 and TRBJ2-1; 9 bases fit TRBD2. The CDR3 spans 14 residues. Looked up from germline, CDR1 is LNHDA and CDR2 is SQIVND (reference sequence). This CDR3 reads CAGSMTSGDNEQFF. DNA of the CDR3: TGTGCCGGTAGTATGACTAGCGGAGACAATGAGCAGTTCTTC. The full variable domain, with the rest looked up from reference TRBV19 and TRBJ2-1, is DGGITQSPKYLFRKEGQNVTLSCEQNLNHDAMYWYRQDPGQGLRLIYYSQIVNDFQKGDIAEGYSVSREKKESFPLTVTSAQKNPTAFYLCAGSMTSGDNEQFFGPGTRLTVL.

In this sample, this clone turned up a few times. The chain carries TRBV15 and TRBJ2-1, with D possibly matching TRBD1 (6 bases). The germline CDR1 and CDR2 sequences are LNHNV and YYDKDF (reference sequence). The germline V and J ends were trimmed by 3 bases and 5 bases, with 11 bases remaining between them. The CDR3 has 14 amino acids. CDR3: CATSRGHPDNEQFF. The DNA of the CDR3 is TGTGCCACCAGCAGGGGACATCCGGACAATGAGCAGTTCTTC.

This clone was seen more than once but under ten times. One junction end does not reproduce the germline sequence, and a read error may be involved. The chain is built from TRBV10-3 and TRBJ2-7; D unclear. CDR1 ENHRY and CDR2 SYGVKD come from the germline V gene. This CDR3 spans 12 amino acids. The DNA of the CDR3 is TGTGCCATCAGTGAGTCTAGAAGTACACCGGACTTC. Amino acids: CAISESRSTPDF.

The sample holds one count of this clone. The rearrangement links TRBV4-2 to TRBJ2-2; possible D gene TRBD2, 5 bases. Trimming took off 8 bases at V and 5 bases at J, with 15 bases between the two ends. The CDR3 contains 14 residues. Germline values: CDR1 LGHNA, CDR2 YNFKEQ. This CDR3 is CASSPAGRTGELFF. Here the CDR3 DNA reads TGTGCCAGCTCCCCGGCGGGCCGAACCGGGGAGCTGTTTTTT.

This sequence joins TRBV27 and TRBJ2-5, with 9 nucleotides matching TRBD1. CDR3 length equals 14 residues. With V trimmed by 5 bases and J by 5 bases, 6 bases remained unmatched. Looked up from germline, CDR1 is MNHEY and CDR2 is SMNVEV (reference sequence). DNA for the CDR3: TGTGCCAGCAGTGAAGGGACAGGGACGGAGACCCAGTACTTC. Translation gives CASSEGTGTETQYF.

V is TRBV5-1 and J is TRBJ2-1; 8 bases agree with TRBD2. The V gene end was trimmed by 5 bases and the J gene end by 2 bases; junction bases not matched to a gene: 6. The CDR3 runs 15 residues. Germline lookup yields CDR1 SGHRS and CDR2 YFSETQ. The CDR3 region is CASSKAGGTYNEQFF. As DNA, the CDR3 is TGCGCCAGCAGTAAGGCGGGAGGCACCTACAATGAGCAGTTCTTC.

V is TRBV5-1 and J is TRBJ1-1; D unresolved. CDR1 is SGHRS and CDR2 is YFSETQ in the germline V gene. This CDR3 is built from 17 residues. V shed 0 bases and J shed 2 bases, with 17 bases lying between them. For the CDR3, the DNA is TGCGCCAGCAGCTTGGGAATCGGAGACGGGGAAAACACTGAAGCTTTCTTT. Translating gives CASSLGIGDGENTEAFF.

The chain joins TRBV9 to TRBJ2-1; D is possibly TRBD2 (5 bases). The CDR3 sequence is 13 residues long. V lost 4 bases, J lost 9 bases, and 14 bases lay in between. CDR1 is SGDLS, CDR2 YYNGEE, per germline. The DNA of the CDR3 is TGTGCCAGCAGCCCCCCGGGGTCGATTGAGCAGTTCTTC. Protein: CASSPPGSIEQFF.

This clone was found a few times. The CDR3 DNA follows: TGTGCCAGCTCACCCACAGGGGGGAACTCCTACGAGCAGTACTTC. Its protein product is CASSPTGGNSYEQYF. The chain employs TRBV18 and TRBJ2-7, with 8 bases aligning to TRBD1. The CDR3 totals 15 residues. Trimming cost V 3 bases and J 0 bases; bases outside gene matches: 4. In germline, CDR1 is KGHSH, CDR2 LQKENI.

CDR3 protein: CASSPTGLGTEAFF. In DNA, the CDR3 is TGTGCCAGCTCACCAACAGGGTTGGGCACTGAAGCTTTCTTT. V and J are TRBV18 and TRBJ1-1; perhaps TRBD1 as D (6 bases). Germline CDR1 is KGHSH and CDR2 is LQKENI. Trimming took off 2 bases at V and 4 bases at J, with 11 bases between the two ends. The CDR3 spans 14 residues.

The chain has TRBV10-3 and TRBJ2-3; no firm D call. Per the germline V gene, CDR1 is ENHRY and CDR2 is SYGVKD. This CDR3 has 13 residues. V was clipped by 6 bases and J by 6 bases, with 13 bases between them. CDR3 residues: CAIRDLFPDTQYF. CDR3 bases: TGTGCCATCAGGGACCTATTCCCGGATACGCAGTATTTT.